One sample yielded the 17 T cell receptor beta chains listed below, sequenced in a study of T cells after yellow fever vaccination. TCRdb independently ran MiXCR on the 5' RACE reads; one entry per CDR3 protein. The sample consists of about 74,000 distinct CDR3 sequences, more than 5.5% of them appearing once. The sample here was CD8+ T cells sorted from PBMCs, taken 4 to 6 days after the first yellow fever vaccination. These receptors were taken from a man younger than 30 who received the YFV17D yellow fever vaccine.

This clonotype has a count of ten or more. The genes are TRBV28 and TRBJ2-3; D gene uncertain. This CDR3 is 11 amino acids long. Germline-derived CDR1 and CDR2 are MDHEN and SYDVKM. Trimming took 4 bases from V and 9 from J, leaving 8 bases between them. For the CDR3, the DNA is TGTGCCAGCAGTTCATTGCGAACGCAGTATTTT. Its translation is CASSSLRTQYF.

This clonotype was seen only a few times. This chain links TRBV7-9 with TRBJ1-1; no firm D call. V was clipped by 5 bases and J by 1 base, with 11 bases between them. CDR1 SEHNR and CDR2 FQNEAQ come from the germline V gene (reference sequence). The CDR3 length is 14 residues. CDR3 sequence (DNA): TGTGCCAGCAGCCTCACGGACTCGAACACTGAAGCTTTCTTT. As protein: CASSLTDSNTEAFF.

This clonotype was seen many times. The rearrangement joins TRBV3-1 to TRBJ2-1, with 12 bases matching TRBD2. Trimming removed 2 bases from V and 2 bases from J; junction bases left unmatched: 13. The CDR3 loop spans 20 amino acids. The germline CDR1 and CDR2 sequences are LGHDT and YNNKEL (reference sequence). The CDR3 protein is CASSQLPWRLAGGAYNEQFF. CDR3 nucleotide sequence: TGTGCCAGCAGCCAACTACCCTGGAGGCTAGCGGGAGGGGCCTACAATGAGCAGTTCTTC.

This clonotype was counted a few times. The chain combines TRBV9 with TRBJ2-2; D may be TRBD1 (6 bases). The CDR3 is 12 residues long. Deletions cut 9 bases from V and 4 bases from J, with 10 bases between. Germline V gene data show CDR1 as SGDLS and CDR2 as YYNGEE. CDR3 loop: CATARGTGELFF. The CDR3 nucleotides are TGTGCCACAGCCAGGGGCACCGGGGAGCTGTTTTTT.

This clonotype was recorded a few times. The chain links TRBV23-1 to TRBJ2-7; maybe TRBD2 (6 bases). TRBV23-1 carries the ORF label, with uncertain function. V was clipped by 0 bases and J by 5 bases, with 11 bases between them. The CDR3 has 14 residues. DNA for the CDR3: TGCGCCAGCAGTCAATCGGGGGGACGGAACGAGCAGTACTTC. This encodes CASSQSGGRNEQYF.

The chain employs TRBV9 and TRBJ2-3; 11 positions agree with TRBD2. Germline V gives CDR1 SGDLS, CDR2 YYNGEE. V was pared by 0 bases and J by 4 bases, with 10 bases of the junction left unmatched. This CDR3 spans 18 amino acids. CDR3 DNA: TGTGCCAGCAGCGTAGAGCTCGGGACTAGCGGCCCCCCAGATACGCAGTATTTT. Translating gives CASSVELGTSGPPDTQYF.

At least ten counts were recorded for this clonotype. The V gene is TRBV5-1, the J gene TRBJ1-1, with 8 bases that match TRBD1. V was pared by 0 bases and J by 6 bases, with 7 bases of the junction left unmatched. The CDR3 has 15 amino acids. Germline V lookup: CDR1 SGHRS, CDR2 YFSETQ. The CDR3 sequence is CASSLDPGQDAEAFF. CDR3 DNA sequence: TGCGCCAGCAGCTTGGACCCGGGACAGGACGCTGAAGCTTTCTTT.

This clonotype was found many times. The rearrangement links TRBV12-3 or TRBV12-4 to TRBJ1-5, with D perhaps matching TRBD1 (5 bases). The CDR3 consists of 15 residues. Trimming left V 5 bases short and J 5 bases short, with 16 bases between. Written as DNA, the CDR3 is TGTGCCAGCAGTCGAGTGGTAGGGGCTTATCAGCCCCAGCATTTT. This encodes CASSRVVGAYQPQHF.

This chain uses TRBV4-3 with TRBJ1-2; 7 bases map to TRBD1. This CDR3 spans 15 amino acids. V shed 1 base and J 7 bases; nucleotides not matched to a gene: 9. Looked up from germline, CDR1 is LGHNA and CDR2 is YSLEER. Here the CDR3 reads CASSQGAQGWGGYTF. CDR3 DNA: TGCGCCAGCAGCCAAGGGGCACAGGGGTGGGGTGGCTACACCTTC.

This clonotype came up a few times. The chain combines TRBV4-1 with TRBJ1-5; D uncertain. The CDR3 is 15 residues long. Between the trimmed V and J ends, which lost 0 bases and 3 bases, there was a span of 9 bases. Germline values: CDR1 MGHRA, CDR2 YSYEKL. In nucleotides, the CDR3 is TGCGCCAGCAGCCAAGAGTGGCAGGACAATCAGCCCCAGCATTTT. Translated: CASSQEWQDNQPQHF.

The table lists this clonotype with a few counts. The CDR3 region has the DNA TGTGCCAGCAGTTACAGGGCGGGCCCCACCTCCGATACGCAGTATTTT. It encodes CASSYRAGPTSDTQYF. The chain uses TRBV6-5 and TRBJ2-3, with a weak D call TRBD2 (5 bases). This CDR3 has 16 amino acids. V dropped 2 bases and J dropped 6 bases, with 18 bases sitting between them. Germline CDR1 is MNHEY and CDR2 is SVGAGI.

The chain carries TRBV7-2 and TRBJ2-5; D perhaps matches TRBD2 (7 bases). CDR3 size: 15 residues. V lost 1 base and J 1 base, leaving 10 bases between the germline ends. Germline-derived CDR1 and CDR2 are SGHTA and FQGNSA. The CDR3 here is CASSLGGGAQETQYF. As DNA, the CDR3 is TGTGCCAGCAGCTTAGGGGGGGGGGCCCAAGAGACCCAGTACTTC.

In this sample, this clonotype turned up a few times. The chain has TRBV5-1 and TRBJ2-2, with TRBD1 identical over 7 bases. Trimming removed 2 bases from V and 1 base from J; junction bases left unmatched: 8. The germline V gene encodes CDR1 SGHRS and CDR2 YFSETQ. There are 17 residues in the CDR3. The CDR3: CASSLRPGTENTGELFF. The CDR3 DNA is TGCGCCAGCAGCTTACGTCCCGGGACAGAGAACACCGGGGAGCTGTTTTTT.

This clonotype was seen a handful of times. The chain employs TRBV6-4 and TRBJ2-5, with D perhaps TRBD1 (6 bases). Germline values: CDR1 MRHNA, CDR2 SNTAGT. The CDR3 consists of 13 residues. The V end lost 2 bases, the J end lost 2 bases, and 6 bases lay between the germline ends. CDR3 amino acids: CASSDRGQETQYF. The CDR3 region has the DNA TGTGCCAGCAGTGACAGGGGGCAAGAGACCCAGTACTTC.

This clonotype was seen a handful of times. The CDR3 sequence: CASRPDREETQYF. Written as DNA, the CDR3 is TGTGCCAGCAGACCGGACAGGGAAGAGACCCAGTACTTC. V is TRBV5-5 and J is TRBJ2-5; 8 nucleotides match TRBD1. The CDR3 runs to 13 residues. CDR1 is SGHKS, CDR2 YYEKEE, per germline (reference sequence). V shed 5 bases, J shed 3 bases, and the junction held 3 bases outside the gene matches.

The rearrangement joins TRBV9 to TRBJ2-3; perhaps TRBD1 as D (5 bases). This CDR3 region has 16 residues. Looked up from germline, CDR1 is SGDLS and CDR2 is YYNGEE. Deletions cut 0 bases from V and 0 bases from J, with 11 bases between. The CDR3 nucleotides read TGTGCCAGCAGCGTAGAAAGACAGAGGAGCACAGATACGCAGTATTTT. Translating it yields CASSVERQRSTDTQYF.

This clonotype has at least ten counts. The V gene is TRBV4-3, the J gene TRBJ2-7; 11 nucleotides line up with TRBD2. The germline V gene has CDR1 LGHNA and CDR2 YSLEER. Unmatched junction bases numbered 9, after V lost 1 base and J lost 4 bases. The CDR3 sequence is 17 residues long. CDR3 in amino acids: CASSQAWLAGGEYEQYF. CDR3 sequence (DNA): TGCGCCAGCAGCCAAGCGTGGCTAGCGGGGGGTGAATACGAGCAGTACTTC.